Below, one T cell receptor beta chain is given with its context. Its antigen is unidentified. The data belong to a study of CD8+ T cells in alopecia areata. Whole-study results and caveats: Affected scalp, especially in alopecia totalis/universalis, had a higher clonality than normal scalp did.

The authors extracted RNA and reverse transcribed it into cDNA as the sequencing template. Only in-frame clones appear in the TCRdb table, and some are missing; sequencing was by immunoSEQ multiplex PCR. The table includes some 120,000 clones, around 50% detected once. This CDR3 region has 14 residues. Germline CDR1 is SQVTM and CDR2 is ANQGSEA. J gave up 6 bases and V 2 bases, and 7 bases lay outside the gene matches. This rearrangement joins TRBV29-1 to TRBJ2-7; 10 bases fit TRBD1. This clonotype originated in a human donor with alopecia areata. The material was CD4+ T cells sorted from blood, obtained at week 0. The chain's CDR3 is CSVETIGTGAEQYF. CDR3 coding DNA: TGCAGCGTTGAAACTATCGGGACAGGGGCCGAGCAGTACTTC.